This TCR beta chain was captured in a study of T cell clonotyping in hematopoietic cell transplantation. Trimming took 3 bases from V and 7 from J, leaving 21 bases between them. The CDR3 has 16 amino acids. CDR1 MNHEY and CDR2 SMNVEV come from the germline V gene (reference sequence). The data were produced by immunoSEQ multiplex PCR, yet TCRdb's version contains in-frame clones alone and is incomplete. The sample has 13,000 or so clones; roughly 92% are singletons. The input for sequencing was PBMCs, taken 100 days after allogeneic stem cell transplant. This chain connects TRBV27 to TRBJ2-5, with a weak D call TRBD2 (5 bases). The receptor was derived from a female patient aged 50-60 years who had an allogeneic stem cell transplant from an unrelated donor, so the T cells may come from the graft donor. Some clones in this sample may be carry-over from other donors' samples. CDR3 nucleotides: TGTGCCAGCAGTTTTATTCCCTCGGGGAATGAGGGGACCCAGTACTTC. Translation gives CASSFIPSGNEGTQYF.